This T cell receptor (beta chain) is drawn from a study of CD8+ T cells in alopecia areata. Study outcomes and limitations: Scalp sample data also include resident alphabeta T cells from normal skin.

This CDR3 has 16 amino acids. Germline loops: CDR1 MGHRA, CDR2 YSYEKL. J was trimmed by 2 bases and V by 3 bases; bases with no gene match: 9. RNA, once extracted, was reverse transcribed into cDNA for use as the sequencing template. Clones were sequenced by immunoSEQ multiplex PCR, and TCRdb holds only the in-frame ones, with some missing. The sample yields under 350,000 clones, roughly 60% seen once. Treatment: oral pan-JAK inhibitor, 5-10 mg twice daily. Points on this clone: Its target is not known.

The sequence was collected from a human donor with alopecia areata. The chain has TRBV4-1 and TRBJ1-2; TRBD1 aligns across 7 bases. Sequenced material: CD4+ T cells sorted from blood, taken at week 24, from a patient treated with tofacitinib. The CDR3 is CASSHPERGRNYGYTF. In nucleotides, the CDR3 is TGCGCCAGCAGCCACCCGGAGAGGGGGCGCAACTATGGCTACACCTTC.